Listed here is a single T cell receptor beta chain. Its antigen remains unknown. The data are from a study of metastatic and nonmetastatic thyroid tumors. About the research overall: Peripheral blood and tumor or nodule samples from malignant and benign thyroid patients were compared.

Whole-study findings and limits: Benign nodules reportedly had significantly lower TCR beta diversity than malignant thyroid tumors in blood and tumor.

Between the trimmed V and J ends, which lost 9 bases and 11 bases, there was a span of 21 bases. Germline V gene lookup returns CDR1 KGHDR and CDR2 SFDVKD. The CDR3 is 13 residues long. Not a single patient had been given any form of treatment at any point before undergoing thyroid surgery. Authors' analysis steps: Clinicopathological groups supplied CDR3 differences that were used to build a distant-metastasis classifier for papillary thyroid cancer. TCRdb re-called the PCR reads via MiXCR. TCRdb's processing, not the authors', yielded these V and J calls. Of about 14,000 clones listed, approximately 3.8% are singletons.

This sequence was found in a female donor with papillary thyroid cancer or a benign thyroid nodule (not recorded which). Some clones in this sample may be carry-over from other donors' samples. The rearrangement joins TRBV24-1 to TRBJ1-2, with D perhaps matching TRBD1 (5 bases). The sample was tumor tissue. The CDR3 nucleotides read TGTGCCACCTCCCATCGGGGCGGAGGAGGTTACACCTTC. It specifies CATSHRGGGGYTF.